The entry below gives a single T cell receptor (beta chain) sequence along with its context. What it recognizes is unknown. This specimen comes from a study of blood T cells in healthy people across ages. Findings of the study overall: Bulk PBMC profiling left naive and antigen-experienced comparisons inconclusive. From one million sequenced T cells, diversity estimates were lower bounds.

A second PCR of about 6 to 12 cycles used a sample-barcoded 5' primer and a J-beta primer mix. Each cDNA was tagged by a template-switch adaptor containing 12 random nucleotides. TCRdb used MiXCR to reprocess the 5' RACE reads, holding one entry per CDR3 protein. The sample has roughly 930,000 distinct CDR3 sequences; about 48% are singletons. The sample consisted of blood. The receptor was derived from a man aged 25 to 40 in good health.

CDR3 loop: CASSHPVGSEQFF. The CDR3 coding sequence is TGCGCCAGCAGCCACCCAGTGGGAAGTGAGCAGTTCTTC. The chain combines TRBV4-1 with TRBJ2-1; unclear D gene. V was trimmed by 3 bases and J by 9 bases, leaving 12 bases between them. The length of the CDR3 is 13 residues. The germline V gene has CDR1 MGHRA and CDR2 YSYEKL.